The following is a T cell receptor (beta chain) sequence with its context. Its antigen is not identified. The CDR3 contains 15 residues. Between the trimmed V and J ends, which lost 2 bases and 4 bases, there was a span of 9 bases. TCRdb re-derived calls from the reads in MiXCR, one entry per CDR3 protein. This sample has around 900,000 distinct CDR3 sequences, with roughly 31% found just once. The sample belongs to a study of T cell repertoires in cytomegalovirus infection. Study overall: Both CMV infection and a matching HLA type were indicated by public TCR beta signatures.

This specimen was cultured CD8+ T cells from PBMCs, taken from culture after CMV antigen stimulation. V usage is TRBV12-3 or TRBV12-4 and J usage is TRBJ1-6, with D unresolved. This receptor was identified in a human donor in good health (CMV status not recorded). Some clones in this sample may be carry-over from other donors' samples. CDR3 amino acids: CASSLSSEYNSPLHF. The CDR3 bases are TGTGCCAGCAGTTTATCCAGCGAATATAATTCACCCCTCCACTTT.